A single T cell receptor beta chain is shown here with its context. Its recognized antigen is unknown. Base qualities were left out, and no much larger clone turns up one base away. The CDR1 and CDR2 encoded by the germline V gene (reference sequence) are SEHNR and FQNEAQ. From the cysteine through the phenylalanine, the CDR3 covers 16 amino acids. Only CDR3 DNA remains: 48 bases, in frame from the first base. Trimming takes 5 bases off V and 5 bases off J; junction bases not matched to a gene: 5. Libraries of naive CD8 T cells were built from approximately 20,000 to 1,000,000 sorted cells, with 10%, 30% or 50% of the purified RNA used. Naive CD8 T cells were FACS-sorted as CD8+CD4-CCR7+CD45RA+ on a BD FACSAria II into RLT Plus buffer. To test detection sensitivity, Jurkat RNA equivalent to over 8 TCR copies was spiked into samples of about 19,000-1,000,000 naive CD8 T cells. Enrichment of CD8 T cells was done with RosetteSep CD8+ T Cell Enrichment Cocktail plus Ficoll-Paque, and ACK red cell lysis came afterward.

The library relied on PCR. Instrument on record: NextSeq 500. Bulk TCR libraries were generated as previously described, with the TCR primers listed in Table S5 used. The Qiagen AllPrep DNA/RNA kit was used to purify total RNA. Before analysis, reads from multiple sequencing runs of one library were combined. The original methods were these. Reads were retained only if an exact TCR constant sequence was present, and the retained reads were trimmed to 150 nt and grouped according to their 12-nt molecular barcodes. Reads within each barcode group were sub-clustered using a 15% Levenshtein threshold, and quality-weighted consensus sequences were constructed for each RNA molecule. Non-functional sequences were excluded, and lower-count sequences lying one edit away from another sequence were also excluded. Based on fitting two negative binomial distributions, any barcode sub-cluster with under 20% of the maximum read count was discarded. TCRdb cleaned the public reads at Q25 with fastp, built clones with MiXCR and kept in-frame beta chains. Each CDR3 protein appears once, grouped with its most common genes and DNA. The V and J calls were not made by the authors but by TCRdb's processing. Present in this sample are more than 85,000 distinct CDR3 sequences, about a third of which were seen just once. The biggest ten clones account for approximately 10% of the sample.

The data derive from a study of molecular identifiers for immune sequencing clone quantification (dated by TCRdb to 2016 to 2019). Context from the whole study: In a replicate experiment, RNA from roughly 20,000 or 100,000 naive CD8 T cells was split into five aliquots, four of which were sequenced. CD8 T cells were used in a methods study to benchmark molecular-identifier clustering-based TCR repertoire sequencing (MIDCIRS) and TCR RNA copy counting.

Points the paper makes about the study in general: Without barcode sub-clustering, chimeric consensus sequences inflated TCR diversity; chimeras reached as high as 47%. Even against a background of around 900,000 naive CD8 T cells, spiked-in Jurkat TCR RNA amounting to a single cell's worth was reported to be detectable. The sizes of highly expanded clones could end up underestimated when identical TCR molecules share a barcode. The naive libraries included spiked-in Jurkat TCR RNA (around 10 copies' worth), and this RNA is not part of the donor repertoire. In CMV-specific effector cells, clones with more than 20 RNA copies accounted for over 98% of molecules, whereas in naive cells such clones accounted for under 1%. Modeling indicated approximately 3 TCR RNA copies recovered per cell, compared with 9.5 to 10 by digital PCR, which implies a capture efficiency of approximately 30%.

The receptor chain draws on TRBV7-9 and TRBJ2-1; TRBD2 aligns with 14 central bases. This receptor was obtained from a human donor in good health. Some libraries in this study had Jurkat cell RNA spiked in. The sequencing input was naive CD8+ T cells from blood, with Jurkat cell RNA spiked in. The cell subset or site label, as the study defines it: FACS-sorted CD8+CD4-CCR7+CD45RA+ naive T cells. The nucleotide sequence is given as TGTGCCAGCAGCCCTGCGGGACTAGCGGGGGACAATGAGCAGTTCTTC. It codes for CASSPAGLAGDNEQFF. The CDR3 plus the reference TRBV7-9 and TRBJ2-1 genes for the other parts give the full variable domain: DTGVSQNPRHKITKRGQNVTFRCDPISEHNRLYWYRQTLGQGPEFLTYFQNEAQLEKSRLLSDRFSAERPKGSFSTLEIQRTEQGDSAMYLCASSPAGLAGDNEQFFGPGTRLTVL.